Sequencing of this T cell receptor beta chain was carried out in a study of T-cell memory formation after mild COVID-19. About the study: There were largely donor-specific TCR clusters.

This clonotype was found many times. What it binds is unknown. Study outcomes and limitations: There was a balanced CD4/CD8 profile in clones contracting day 15 to 85, and later expanders leaned CD4+. Memory cells collected pre-infection included some clones that later responded, suggesting cross-reactive memory joined. CD4+ contracting clones were mainly CM and EM; CD8+ ones, EMRA.

MiXCR, run by TCRdb on the 5' RACE reads, gives a single entry per CDR3 protein. The sample holds about 260,000 distinct CDR3 sequences, 15% to 20% seen once. The sequence was collected from a man aged 18 to 29 who had mild COVID-19 (a few samples of this study predate the infection). Cell type and time point are not known. The sequencing input was PBMCs or a T cell subset sorted from them (not recorded which).

CDR3 loop: CASSTPASETQYF. In DNA, the CDR3 is TGTGCCAGCAGTACACCGGCTTCAGAGACCCAGTACTTC. The V and J genes are TRBV28 and TRBJ2-5; the D is unclear. CDR1 and CDR2 from the germline V gene are MDHEN and SYDVKM. Trimming cost V 5 bases and J 4 bases, with 11 bases left between them. This CDR3 is 13 amino acids long.